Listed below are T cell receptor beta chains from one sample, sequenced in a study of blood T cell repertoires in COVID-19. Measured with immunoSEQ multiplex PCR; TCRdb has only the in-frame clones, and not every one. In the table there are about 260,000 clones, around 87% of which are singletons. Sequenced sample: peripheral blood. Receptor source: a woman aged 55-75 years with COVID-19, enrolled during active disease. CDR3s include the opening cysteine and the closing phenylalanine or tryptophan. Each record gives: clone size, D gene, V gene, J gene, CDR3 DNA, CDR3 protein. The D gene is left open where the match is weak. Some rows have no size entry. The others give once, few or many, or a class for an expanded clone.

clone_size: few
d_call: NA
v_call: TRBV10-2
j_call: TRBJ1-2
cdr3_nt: TGCGCCAGCCTCCCCTTGGGGGGGGACTATGGCTACACCTTC
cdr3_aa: CASLPLGGDYGYTF

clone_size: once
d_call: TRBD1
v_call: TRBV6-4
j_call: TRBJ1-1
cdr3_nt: TGTGCCAGCAGTGACTCTGACAGGGGTACTGAAGCTTTCTTT
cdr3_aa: CASSDSDRGTEAFF

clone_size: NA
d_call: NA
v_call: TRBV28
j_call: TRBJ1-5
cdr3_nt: TGTGCCAGCTCGAGGGGGAATCAGCCCCAGCATTTT
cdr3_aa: CASSRGNQPQHF

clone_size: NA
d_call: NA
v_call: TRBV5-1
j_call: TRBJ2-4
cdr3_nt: TGCGCCAGCAGCTTGTCGTTCCTAGCCAAAAACATTCAGTACTTC
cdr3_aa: CASSLSFLAKNIQYF

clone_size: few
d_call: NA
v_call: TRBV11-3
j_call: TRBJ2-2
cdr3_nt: TGTGCCAGCAGCTCCCGACTCGGGGAGCTGTTTTTT
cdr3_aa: CASSSRLGELFF

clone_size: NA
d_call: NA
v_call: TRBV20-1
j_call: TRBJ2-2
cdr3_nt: TGCAGTGCTAGTGTCACCTCGGGCACCGGGGAGCTGTTTTTT
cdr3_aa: CSASVTSGTGELFF

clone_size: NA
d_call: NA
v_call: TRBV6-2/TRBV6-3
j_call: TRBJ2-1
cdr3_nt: TGTGCCAGCAGTTACTCACCTAACAATGAGCAGTTCTTC
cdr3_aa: CASSYSPNNEQFF

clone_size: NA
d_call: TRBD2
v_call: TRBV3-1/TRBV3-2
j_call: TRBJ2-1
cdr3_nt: TGTGCCAGCAGCCGTACTAGCGGCAATGAGCAGTTCTTC
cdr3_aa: CASSRTSGNEQFF

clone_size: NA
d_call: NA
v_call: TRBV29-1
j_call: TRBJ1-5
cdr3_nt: TGCAGCGCCTCGGGGGGCCCGGGTCAGCCCCAGCATTTT
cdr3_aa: CSASGGPGQPQHF

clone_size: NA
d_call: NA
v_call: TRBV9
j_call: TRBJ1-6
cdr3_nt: TGTGCCAGCAGCGTACAGGGCGGGAGTTCACCCCTCCACTTT
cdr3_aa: CASSVQGGSSPLHF

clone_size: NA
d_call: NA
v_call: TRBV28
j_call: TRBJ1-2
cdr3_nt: TGTGCCAGCACTCAGACAGGACAGCAGATTTTTAACTATGGCTACACCTTC
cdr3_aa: CASTQTGQQIFNYGYTF

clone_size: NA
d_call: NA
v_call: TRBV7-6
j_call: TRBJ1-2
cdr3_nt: TGTGCCAGCAGCTTAGGGAGGGGACTGGACTATGGCTACACCTTC
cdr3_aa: CASSLGRGLDYGYTF

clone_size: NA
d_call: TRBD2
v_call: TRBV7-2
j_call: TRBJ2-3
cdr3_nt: TGTGCCAGCAGCCAGCTAATTCTAGCGGCTAGCACAGATACGCAGTATTTT
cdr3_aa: CASSQLILAASTDTQYF

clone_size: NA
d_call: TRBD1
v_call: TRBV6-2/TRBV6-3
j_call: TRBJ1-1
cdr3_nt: TGTGCCAGCAGTACCCAGGGGGCGTGGACTGAAGCTTTCTTT
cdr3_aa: CASSTQGAWTEAFF

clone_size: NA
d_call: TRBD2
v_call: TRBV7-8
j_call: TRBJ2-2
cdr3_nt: TGTGCCAGCAGCTTTCCCGGGACTAGCGGATACACCGGGGAGCTGTTTTTT
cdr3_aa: CASSFPGTSGYTGELFF

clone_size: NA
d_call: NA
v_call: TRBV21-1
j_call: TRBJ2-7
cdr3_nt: TGTGCCAGCAGTGACAGGGTTAGCTCCTACGAGCAGTACTTC
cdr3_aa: CASSDRVSSYEQYF

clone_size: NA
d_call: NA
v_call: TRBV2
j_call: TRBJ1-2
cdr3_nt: TGTGCCAGCAGTGGGGCAGGAACCTATGGCTACACCTTC
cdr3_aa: CASSGAGTYGYTF

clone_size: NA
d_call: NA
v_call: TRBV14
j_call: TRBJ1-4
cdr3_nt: TGTGCCAGCAACCCCGAGAGTCTTGAAAAACTGTTTTTT
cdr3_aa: CASNPESLEKLFF

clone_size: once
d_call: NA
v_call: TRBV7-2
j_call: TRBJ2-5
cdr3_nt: TGTGCCAGCAGCTCCGGGACTCCCATTGGAGAGACCCAGTACTTC
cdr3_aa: CASSSGTPIGETQYF

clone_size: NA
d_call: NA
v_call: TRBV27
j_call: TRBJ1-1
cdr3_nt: TGTGCCAGCAGTTCCCCCGGGACAAACTCAGAAGCTTTCTTT
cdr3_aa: CASSSPGTNSEAFF

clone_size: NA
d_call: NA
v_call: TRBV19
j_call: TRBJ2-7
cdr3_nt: TGTGCCAGTAGTGCGCGCCGGGCCAGGAGGATGGGGGAGCAGTACTTC
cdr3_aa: CASSARRARRMGEQYF

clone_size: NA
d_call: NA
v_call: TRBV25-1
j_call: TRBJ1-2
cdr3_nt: TGTGCCAGCAGGAGGGGCGCGGGGGACTATGGCTACACCTTC
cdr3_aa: CASRRGAGDYGYTF

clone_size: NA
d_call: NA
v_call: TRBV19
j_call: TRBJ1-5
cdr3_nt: TGTGCCAGTAATTCGGACAGACTTAGCAATCAGCCCCAGCATTTT
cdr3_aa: CASNSDRLSNQPQHF

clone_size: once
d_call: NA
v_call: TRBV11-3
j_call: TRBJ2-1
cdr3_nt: TGTGCCAGCAGCTCCGGTTTCTCCTACAATGAGCAGTTCTTC
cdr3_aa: CASSSGFSYNEQFF

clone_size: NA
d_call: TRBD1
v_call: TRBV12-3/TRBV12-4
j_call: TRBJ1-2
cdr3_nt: TGTGCCAGCAGCCACGACAGGGTAATCTTC
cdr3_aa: CASSHDRVIF

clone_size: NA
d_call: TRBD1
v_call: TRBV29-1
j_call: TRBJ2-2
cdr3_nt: TGCAGCGTGGATGGGACAGGGGGCGTTAACACCGGGGAGCTGTTTTTT
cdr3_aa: CSVDGTGGVNTGELFF

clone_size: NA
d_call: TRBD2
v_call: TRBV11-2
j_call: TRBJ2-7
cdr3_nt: TGTGCCAGCAGCTCAGCCTGGCTAGCGGGGCAGGAGCAGTACTTC
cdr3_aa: CASSSAWLAGQEQYF

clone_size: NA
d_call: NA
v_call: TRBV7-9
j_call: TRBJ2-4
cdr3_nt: TGTGCCAGCAGCTTTGGTTCAGGGGCCCTCGCCAAAAACATTCAGTACTTC
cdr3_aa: CASSFGSGALAKNIQYF

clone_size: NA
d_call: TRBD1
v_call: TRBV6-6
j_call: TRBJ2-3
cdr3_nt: TGTGCCAGCAGTTACTCGCCCGGGACAGCCACAGATACGCAGTATTTT
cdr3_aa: CASSYSPGTATDTQYF

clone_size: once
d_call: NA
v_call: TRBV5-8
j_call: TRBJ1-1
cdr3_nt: TGTGCCAGCAGCTTGCTGGCAGAAAAATTTGGAGCTTTCTTT
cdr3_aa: CASSLLAEKFGAFF

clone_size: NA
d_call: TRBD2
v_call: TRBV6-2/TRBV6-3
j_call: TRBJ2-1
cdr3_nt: TGTGCCAGCAGCTCCCACACCTCTAGCGGGAGGGCCTATGAGCAGTTCTTC
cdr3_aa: CASSSHTSSGRAYEQFF

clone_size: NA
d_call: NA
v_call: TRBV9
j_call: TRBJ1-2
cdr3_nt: TGTGCCAGCAGCGTAGACAGTAACTACTATGGCTACACCTTC
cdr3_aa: CASSVDSNYYGYTF

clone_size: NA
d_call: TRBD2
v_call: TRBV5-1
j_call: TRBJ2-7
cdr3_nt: TGCGCCAGCAGCTTGGTTGGCGGGGGGGGTTCCTACGAGCAGTACTTC
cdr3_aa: CASSLVGGGGSYEQYF

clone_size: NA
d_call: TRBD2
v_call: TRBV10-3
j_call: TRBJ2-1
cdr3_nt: TGTGCCATCAGCAGGACTAGCGGGAGTAGAGGGGAGCAGTTCTTC
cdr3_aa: CAISRTSGSRGEQFF

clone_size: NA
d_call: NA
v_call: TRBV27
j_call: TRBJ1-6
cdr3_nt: TGTGCCAGCAGCCCCGGGACAATTTCCGCCTATAATTCACCCCTCCACTTT
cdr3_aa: CASSPGTISAYNSPLHF

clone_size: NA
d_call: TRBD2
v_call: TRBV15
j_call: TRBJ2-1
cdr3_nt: TGTGCCACCAGCAGAGATCTTACTAGCGGGAGGGTCTACAATGAGCAGTTCTTC
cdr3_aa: CATSRDLTSGRVYNEQFF

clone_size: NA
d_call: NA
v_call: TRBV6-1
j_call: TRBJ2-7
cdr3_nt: TGTGCCAGCAGTGAAAGAAGACAGGCCGAGCAGTACTTC
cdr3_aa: CASSERRQAEQYF

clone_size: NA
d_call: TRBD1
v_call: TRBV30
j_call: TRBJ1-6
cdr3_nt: TGTGCCTGGACCGGGACAGGTTCTTCACCCCTCCACTTT
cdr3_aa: CAWTGTGSSPLHF

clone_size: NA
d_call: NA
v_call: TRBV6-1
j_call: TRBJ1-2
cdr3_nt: TGTGCCAGCAGTGAAGTGGAGGGGTTCTATGGCTACACCTTC
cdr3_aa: CASSEVEGFYGYTF

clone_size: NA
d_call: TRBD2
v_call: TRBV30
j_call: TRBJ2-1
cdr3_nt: TGTGCCTGGAGTGTACGTCTAGCGGACAATGAGCAGTTCTTC
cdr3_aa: CAWSVRLADNEQFF

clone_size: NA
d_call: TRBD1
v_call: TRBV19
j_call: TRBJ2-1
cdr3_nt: TGTGCCAGTAGTAACCGCACGGGCAGGGGGTCCTACAATGAGCAGTTCTTC
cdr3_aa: CASSNRTGRGSYNEQFF

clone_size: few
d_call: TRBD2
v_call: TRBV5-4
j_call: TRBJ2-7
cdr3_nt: TGTGCCAGCAGCTGGGGACTAGCGGGCGGCTCCTACGAGCAGTACTTC
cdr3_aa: CASSWGLAGGSYEQYF

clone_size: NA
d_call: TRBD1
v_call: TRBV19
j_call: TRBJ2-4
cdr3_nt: TGTGCCAGTAGTATCGGGACAGGGAATTTTGTCATTCAGTACTTC
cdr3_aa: CASSIGTGNFVIQYF

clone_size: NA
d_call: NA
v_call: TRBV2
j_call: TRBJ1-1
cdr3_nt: TGTGCCAGCAGTGGCCCCGCCGGGGGCACTGAAGCTTTCTTT
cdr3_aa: CASSGPAGGTEAFF

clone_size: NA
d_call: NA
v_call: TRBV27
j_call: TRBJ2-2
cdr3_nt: TGTGCCAGCAGTTCGGACACCTTTCGGAACACCGGGGAGCTGTTTTTT
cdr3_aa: CASSSDTFRNTGELFF

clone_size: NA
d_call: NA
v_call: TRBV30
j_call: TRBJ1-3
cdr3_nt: TGTGCCTGGACAAAGGGTGACAGCTCTGGAAACACCATATATTTT
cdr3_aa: CAWTKGDSSGNTIYF

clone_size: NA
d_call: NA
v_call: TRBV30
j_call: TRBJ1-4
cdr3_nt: TGTGCCTGGAGTGTCGGGGGATCGGGTGAAAAACTGTTTTTT
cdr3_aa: CAWSVGGSGEKLFF

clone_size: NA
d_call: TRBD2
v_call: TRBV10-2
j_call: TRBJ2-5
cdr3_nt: TGCGCCAGCCTGGCGGGAGGCAAAGAGACCCAGTACTTC
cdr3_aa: CASLAGGKETQYF

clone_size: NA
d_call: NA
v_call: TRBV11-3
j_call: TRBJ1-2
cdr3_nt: TGTGCCAGCAGCTCTCCCGACAGGAATGGTTATGGCTACACCTTC
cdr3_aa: CASSSPDRNGYGYTF